This is a list of T cell receptor beta chains from one sample in a study of read filtering for tumor transcriptome and immune sequencing. TCRdb itself ran the reads through MiXCR, one entry per CDR3 protein. The sample includes about 58,000 distinct CDR3 sequences, 9% to 15% of them seen just once. The specimen was a population of CD138-negative cells sorted from bone marrow. Receptors originate from a donor at least 40 years old with multiple myeloma. Each CDR3 is given with its conserved first and last residue.

>TRBV4-1
CASSQPRAMNTEAFF
>TRBV5-1
CASSLVSTGGYKGAEAFF
>TRBV15
CATSRDPGVGNEQFF
>TRBV29-1
CSVHGRTGGEQYF
>TRBV5-6
CASSLGWASGGSDTQYF
>TRBV29-1
CSGTSSSTDTQYF
>TRBV12-3/TRBV12-4
CASRHPGTASSGANVLTF
>TRBV5-1
CASSPQGLAYEQFF
>TRBV11-2
CASSPTIAGAYNEQFF
>TRBV7-9
CASSFLQLGEQYF
>TRBV2
CASNGRAKETQYF
>TRBV7-9
CASRLTGGLETQYF
>TRBV7-6
CASSLPRNRRNTGELFF
>TRBV5-1
CASSLSSGGGFGTEAFF
>TRBV7-9
CASSSPPGRGSTDTQYF
>TRBV25-1
CASSSDRGHPEAFF
>TRBV7-2
CASSLAGGITEAFF
>TRBV30
CAWDRGSNQPQHF